These 18 T cell receptor beta chains share one sample of origin, sequenced in a study of metastatic and nonmetastatic thyroid tumors. TCRdb reassembled clones from the PCR reads with MiXCR. The sample includes approximately 14,000 clones, around 3.6% of them seen just once. Thyroid surgery had not been preceded by any treatment in any patient. The sample comprised tumor tissue. These receptors came from a female donor with papillary thyroid cancer or a benign thyroid nodule (not recorded which). Some clones in this sample may be carry-over from other donors' samples.

CDR3 sequence reads: CSAHRQRGGYTF. In DNA form, the CDR3 reads TGCAGTGCCCACAGACAGAGGGGTGGCTACACCTTC. The chain combines TRBV20-1 with TRBJ1-2, with D possibly TRBD1 on 5 matching bases. CDR1 is DFQATT, CDR2 SNEGSKA, per germline (reference sequence). CDR3 length: 12 residues. Trimming took 6 bases from V and 7 from J, leaving 15 bases between them.

J is TRBJ2-1 and V is TRBV6-2 or TRBV6-3; D possibly corresponds to TRBD2 (5 bases). The V gene's germline CDR1 is MNHEY and CDR2 SVGEGT. The CDR3 contains 15 residues. V was shortened by 6 bases and J by 3 bases, with 15 bases between the two germline ends. CDR3 DNA: TGTGCCAGCAGGCGAGGAGGCTCTCTCTACAATGAGCAGTTCTTC. Protein: CASRRGGSLYNEQFF.

The chain carries TRBV20-1 and TRBJ1-2, with 8 bases matching TRBD1. V lost 1 base, J lost 3 bases, and 4 bases stayed unmatched. CDR1 and CDR2 (germline): DFQATT, SNEGSKA (reference sequence). The CDR3 totals 14 residues. This CDR3 is CSARGAQGDYGYTF. The DNA for the CDR3 is TGCAGTGCTAGAGGAGCACAGGGGGACTATGGCTACACCTTC.

This clone has just a few counts. The rearrangement uses TRBV4-3 and TRBJ2-6; D might be TRBD1 or TRBD2, each matching 5 bases. From germline, CDR1 is LGHNA and CDR2 YSLEER. The CDR3 extends over 19 amino acids. The germline V and J ends were trimmed by 0 bases and 0 bases, with 15 bases remaining between them. The CDR3 reads CASSQEGSGRTSGANVLTF. CDR3 DNA sequence: TGCGCCAGCAGCCAAGAAGGGTCGGGGCGGACCTCTGGGGCCAACGTCCTGACTTTC.

This clone is labeled medium-sized. The chain couples TRBV5-1 to TRBJ1-1; the match to TRBD1 covers 10 bases. CDR1 is SGHRS, CDR2 YFSETQ, per germline. This CDR3 has 16 residues. With V trimmed by 0 bases and J by 0 bases, 2 bases remained unmatched. The CDR3 spells CASSLGTGGMNTEAFF. The DNA for the CDR3 is TGCGCCAGCAGCTTGGGGACAGGGGGGATGAACACTGAAGCTTTCTTT.

This clone ranks as medium-sized. The chain joins TRBV5-1 to TRBJ1-2; 9 bases fit TRBD1. V was pared by 1 base and J by 2 bases, with 9 bases of the junction left unmatched. Per the germline V gene, CDR1 is SGHRS and CDR2 is YFSETQ. The CDR3 extends over 17 amino acids. CDR3 coding DNA: TGCGCCAGCAGCTTGAACCCCCCGGGACAGGGCAACTATGGCTACACCTTC. The encoded protein is CASSLNPPGQGNYGYTF.

This clone was seen a handful of times. The chain uses TRBV6-2 or TRBV6-3 and TRBJ2-5; 9 bases map to TRBD1. Germline values: CDR1 MNHEY, CDR2 SVGEGT. V trimming: 8 bases; J trimming: 3 bases; junction bases outside the gene matches: 13. This CDR3 region has 16 residues. Here the CDR3 reads CASGGGQGRLEETQYF. Written as DNA, the CDR3 is TGTGCCAGCGGGGGGGGACAGGGACGTCTGGAAGAGACCCAGTACTTC.

V is TRBV7-9 and J is TRBJ2-7; TRBD1 agrees at 7 bases. With V trimmed by 5 bases and J by 0 bases, 7 bases remained unmatched. The CDR3 totals 15 residues. CDR1 and CDR2 (germline): SEHNR, FQNEAQ (reference sequence). In DNA form, the CDR3 reads TGTGCCAGCAGCCCCGGACAGGTCATCTCCTACGAGCAGTACTTC. Its protein product is CASSPGQVISYEQYF. The variable domain in full, with the rest retrieved from reference TRBV7-9 and TRBJ2-7, is DTGVSQNPRHKITKRGQNVTFRCDPISEHNRLYWYRQTLGQGPEFLTYFQNEAQLEKSRLLSDRFSAERPKGSFSTLEIQRTEQGDSAMYLCASSPGQVISYEQYFGPGTRLTVT.

V usage is TRBV2 and J usage is TRBJ2-7; 8 bases map to TRBD1. V gave up 4 bases and J gave up 3 bases; unmatched junction bases: 5. This CDR3 comprises 14 residues. Germline CDR1 SNHLY, CDR2 FYNNEI. CDR3 sequence: CASSVTGGLYEQYF. The DNA of the CDR3 is TGTGCCAGCAGTGTTACAGGGGGACTCTACGAGCAGTACTTC.

The J gene is TRBJ2-2, the V gene TRBV28; D uncertain. The V and J ends lost 9 bases and 9 bases respectively, with 11 bases between them. Germline CDR1 and CDR2: MDHEN and SYDVKM. The CDR3 loop spans 11 amino acids. The CDR3 reads CASRAARELFF. The CDR3 bases are TGTGCCAGTCGGGCCGCCAGGGAGCTGTTTTTT.

This clone was found a few times. The CDR3 sequence is CASSSGGGGPQHF. For the CDR3, the DNA is TGTGCCAGCAGCTCCGGGGGCGGGGGGCCCCAGCATTTT. The chain couples TRBV5-6 to TRBJ1-5; possibly TRBD1 for D (6 bases). Trimming took off 3 bases at V and 9 bases at J, with 13 bases between the two ends. CDR3 length: 13 amino acids. Germline CDR1 SGHDT, CDR2 YYEEEE.

This clone showed up just a few times. The rearrangement uses TRBV28 and TRBJ2-1, with 8 bases fitting TRBD1. CDR1 MDHEN and CDR2 SYDVKM come from the germline V gene. The V and J ends lost 2 bases and 8 bases, in that order; junction bases with no gene match: 14. The CDR3 runs 17 residues. DNA of the CDR3: TGTGCCAGCAGTTTAGACAGGGGTTCGGTCGGGTACTATGAGCAGTTCTTC. Its protein is CASSLDRGSVGYYEQFF.

This clone was counted only a few times. V gene TRBV6-1 combines with J gene TRBJ2-1; TRBD2 might be the D (7 bases). With 2 bases removed from V and 10 bases from J, the gap between germline ends came to 12 bases. Germline-derived CDR1 and CDR2 are MNHNS and SASEGT. CDR3 length: 13 residues. CDR3 amino acids: CASSELGGLEQFF. CDR3 sequence (DNA): TGTGCCAGCAGTGAACTGGGGGGGCTCGAGCAGTTCTTC.

This clone was seen a handful of times. The CDR3 DNA is TGTGCCAGCAGCGTAGACGCAGGCCGCGCAATGAACACTGAAGCTTTCTTT. This sequence encodes CASSVDAGRAMNTEAFF. V usage is TRBV9 and J usage is TRBJ1-1, with D uncertain. V was pared by 0 bases and J by 0 bases, with 15 bases between. CDR3 length equals 17 residues. CDR1 is SGDLS, CDR2 YYNGEE, per germline.

This clone has a handful of counts. The chain combines TRBV27 with TRBJ2-1; either TRBD1 or TRBD2 may fit D (5 bases each). The ends were cut back, 6 bases at V and 5 bases at J, with 14 bases in the middle. CDR3 size: 14 residues. Looked up from germline, CDR1 is MNHEY and CDR2 is SMNVEV (reference sequence). The CDR3 protein is CASSPWGKDNEQFF. The CDR3 DNA reads as TGTGCCAGCAGCCCTTGGGGGAAGGACAATGAGCAGTTCTTC.

This clone was counted between two and nine times. The V call is TRBV9, the J call TRBJ2-7; 16 nucleotides line up with TRBD2. CDR3 length equals 15 residues. J lost 6 bases, V lost 3 bases, and 3 bases had no gene match. Germline V CDR1 and CDR2: SGDLS, YYNGEE. For the CDR3, the DNA is TGTGCCAGCAGCGAGGGGACTAGCGGGAGGGCCGAGCAGTACTTC. Protein: CASSEGTSGRAEQYF.

This chain uses TRBV5-1 with TRBJ1-2; D is undetermined. Trimming removed 5 bases from V and 7 bases from J, with 12 bases in between. The CDR3 is made up of 12 amino acids. Germline CDR1 SGHRS, CDR2 YFSETQ. CDR3 sequence reads: CASRNSLIGYTF. CDR3 DNA: TGCGCCAGCAGGAACAGTTTAATTGGCTACACCTTC.

This clone was seen at least ten times. V gene TRBV4-1 combines with J gene TRBJ2-3; the D gene could be TRBD1 or TRBD2 (5 bases each). This CDR3 has 14 amino acids. In germline, CDR1 is MGHRA, CDR2 YSYEKL. Trimming shortened V by 4 bases and J by 14 bases, and 22 bases separated the two germline ends. The CDR3 sequence: CASSPRRGEPSGYF. The DNA for the CDR3 is TGCGCCAGCAGCCCCAGAAGAGGGGAACCCTCGGGGTATTTT.